This T cell receptor beta chain was found in a study of blood T cells in healthy people across ages. Germline CDR1 and CDR2: SGDLS and YYNGEE. The CDR3 is made up of 14 amino acids. This clonotype turned up a few times. It was with a sample-barcoded 5' primer and a J-beta primer mix that a second PCR of roughly 6 to 12 cycles was run. MiXCR, run by TCRdb on the 5' RACE reads, gives a single entry per CDR3 protein. Of some 550,000 distinct CDR3 sequences in the sample, more than 45% are singletons; the top ten hold just under 25%. Source material: blood. The V call is TRBV9, the J call TRBJ2-5, with D perhaps TRBD1 or TRBD2 (5 bases each). The end of the DNA is better explained by TRBJ2-7, so the J call may be wrong. The source is a man aged 80 or over in good health. CDR3 nucleotide sequence: TGTGCCAGCAGCCCCTCGGGACGGACCTACGAGCAGTACTTC. Translating it yields CASSPSGRTYEQYF.